Listed below are T cell receptor beta chains from one sample, sequenced in a study of blood T cells in healthy people across ages. MiXCR was run by TCRdb on the 5' RACE reads, yielding one entry per CDR3 protein. The sample records 1.2 million to 1.5 million distinct CDR3 sequences, almost 60% being singletons. Sequences were obtained from blood. Receptors were obtained from a man in his late teens or twenties in good health. Each CDR3 is given without its conserved first and last residue. The D gene is left open where the match is weak.

j_call | d_call | v_call | cdr3_aa
- | TRBD2 | TRBV7-2 | ASSLAGLAGETQY
TRBJ2-7 | TRBD2 | TRBV7-2 | ASSLVRGLAGGYEQY
TRBJ2-4 | - | TRBV6-5 | ASISTRRASKNIQY
TRBJ1-1 | - | TRBV18 | ASSPTVRGLNTEAF
TRBJ2-3 | TRBD2 | TRBV7-9 | ASSLSDVLAGRDTQY
TRBJ2-1 | - | TRBV5-1 | ASSLAGTHNTEQF
TRBJ2-3 | TRBD1 | TRBV7-8 | ASSLNRGPTDTQY
TRBJ2-3 | - | TRBV3-1 | ASSHLRTTDTQY
TRBJ1-2 | - | TRBV7-9 | ASSLDLQLNYGYT
TRBJ2-5 | TRBD1 | TRBV6-2/TRBV6-3 | ASSADRGPWEQY
TRBJ1-2 | - | TRBV20-1 | SAIRGRDGYT
TRBJ1-1 | - | TRBV15 | ATSRARATEAF
TRBJ2-7 | - | TRBV20-1 | SAPNTNLRTYEQY
TRBJ2-7 | - | TRBV4-1 | ASSHPGSLWNYEQY
TRBJ2-5 | TRBD2 | TRBV20-1 | SARRGGQETQY
TRBJ2-4 | - | TRBV29-1 | SVLPGLAKNIQY
TRBJ2-1 | - | TRBV27 | ASGVAEQF
TRBJ1-5 | - | TRBV12-5 | ASGLGTAIGNQPQH
TRBJ2-7 | TRBD1 | TRBV29-1 | SVEARAGTGSYEQY
TRBJ2-4 | TRBD2 | TRBV13 | ASSFAGGQDIQY
- | - | TRBV2 | ASSEEGESLEQY
TRBJ2-1 | TRBD2 | TRBV4-1 | ASSPLTSGYNEQF
TRBJ2-7 | - | TRBV11-2 | ASSLVALGVSSYEQY
TRBJ2-1 | - | TRBV4-1 | ASSQVQANEQF
TRBJ2-7 | - | TRBV12-3/TRBV12-4 | ASSPTGRTYEQY
TRBJ2-7 | - | TRBV12-3/TRBV12-4 | ASSHSTSLLMETRY
TRBJ2-7 | TRBD2 | TRBV5-1 | ASSAPGLENEQY
TRBJ2-7 | - | TRBV27 | ASRRAANYEQY
TRBJ2-5 | - | TRBV20-1 | SARVLGDLQETQY
TRBJ1-4 | - | TRBV3-1 | PSSQADEKLF
TRBJ2-7 | - | TRBV12-3/TRBV12-4 | ASSYDLLSYEQY
TRBJ2-1 | - | TRBV12-3/TRBV12-4 | ASSSPQGRYNEQF
TRBJ2-3 | TRBD1 | TRBV9 | ASSGLTGFSTDTQY
- | - | TRBV29-1 | SVLKGYPIYEQY
TRBJ2-3 | - | TRBV7-2 | ASSQQGGDTQY
TRBJ2-7 | - | TRBV20-1 | SARDETGIFSYEQY
TRBJ1-2 | - | TRBV5-1 | ASSLDTPPGYT
TRBJ2-5 | TRBD2 | TRBV6-5 | AGSSHQAGRETQY
TRBJ2-2 | - | TRBV12-3/TRBV12-4 | ASSLVGAYTGELF
TRBJ2-1 | TRBD2 | TRBV20-1 | SAHVLAGKGRNEQF
TRBJ2-2 | TRBD1 | TRBV10-3 | AITRDRDGGGELF
TRBJ2-7 | TRBD1 | TRBV27 | ASSLTGYYEQY
TRBJ2-1 | - | TRBV12-3/TRBV12-4 | ASSSAEEQF
TRBJ1-2 | TRBD1 | TRBV29-1 | SGLPTGGEGYT
TRBJ2-7 | TRBD2 | TRBV20-1 | GYSSGDSYEQY
TRBJ2-4 | - | TRBV2 | ASSEGGEGWY
TRBJ1-5 | - | TRBV12-3/TRBV12-4 | ASSPIVGGNQPQH
TRBJ1-2 | - | TRBV7-2 | ASSFAGQDGYT
TRBJ2-2 | - | TRBV4-3 | ASSRIQGPTEELF
TRBJ2-3 | - | TRBV7-2 | ASSRVRGYTDTQY
TRBJ2-5 | - | TRBV29-1 | SVAVQETQY
TRBJ1-6 | - | TRBV28 | ASSLSQGISYNSPLH
TRBJ2-1 | - | TRBV7-2 | ASSLDGDMGYNEQF
- | - | TRBV7-2 | ASSLNGGRGREQY